The 30 T cell receptor beta chains below all came from one sample that was sequenced in a study of cytomegalovirus exposure and HLA in healthy donors. PCR primers comprised 60 Vbeta and 13 Jbeta primers. The assay was immunoSEQ multiplex PCR, and TCRdb's table has in-frame clones only and misses some. The sample contains 130,000 or so clones, over 75% of which appear only once. The sequenced material came from PBMCs. The receptors were sampled from a male donor in good health and CMV-seropositive.

The chain links TRBV27 to TRBJ2-2, with D tentatively TRBD1 (6 bases). Germline CDR1 is MNHEY and CDR2 is SMNVEV (reference sequence). The CDR3 spans 16 residues. V gave up 7 bases and J gave up 4 bases, with 19 bases separating them. In DNA form, the CDR3 reads TGTGCCAGCACCCCTTGGGGGCGCCGCAGCACCGGGGAGCTGTTTTTT. This codes for CASTPWGRRSTGELFF.

This clone has only a few counts. This sequence joins TRBV19 and TRBJ1-2, with unresolved D. The CDR3 sequence is 14 residues long. CDR1 and CDR2 from the germline V gene are LNHDA and SQIVND (reference sequence). V lost 6 bases and J 1 base, leaving 12 bases between the germline ends. The CDR3 DNA follows: TGTGCCAGTAGCTTCCCCGGGATTAACTATGGCTACACCTTC. Translated: CASSFPGINYGYTF.

Only a few counts were recorded for this clone. The chain recombines TRBV7-8 with TRBJ2-5, with 8 bases matching TRBD2. Germline V gene lookup returns CDR1 SGHVS and CDR2 FQNEAQ. V lost 6 bases, J lost 5 bases, and 8 bases stayed unmatched. The CDR3 contains 14 residues. The CDR3 DNA is TGTGCCAGCAGAGGCCGGGGGGGGAGTGAGACCCAGTACTTC. Protein sequence: CASRGRGGSETQYF.

In this sample, this clone turned up a few times. The chain joins TRBV19 to TRBJ1-5; TRBD1 might be the D (6 bases). Trimming shortened V by 4 bases and J by 6 bases, and 19 bases separated the two germline ends. CDR1 LNHDA and CDR2 SQIVND come from the germline V gene (reference sequence). The CDR3 length is 16 residues. The CDR3 DNA follows: TGTGCCAGTAGTACTAGGGAAACAGGGTCGGGTCAGCCCCAGCATTTT. This translates into CASSTRETGSGQPQHF.

This clone showed up just a few times. The chain combines TRBV2 with TRBJ2-3; a weak D match, TRBD1 (6 bases). The germline gives CDR1 SNHLY, CDR2 FYNNEI. The CDR3 consists of 16 residues. V gave up 4 bases and J gave up 3 bases, with 17 bases separating them. The CDR3 DNA is TGTGCCAGCAGTGGATACAGGGCACTTTGGACAGATACGCAGTATTTT. Its translation: CASSGYRALWTDTQYF.

The chain is built from TRBV10-3 and TRBJ2-4; 7 bases are a match to TRBD2. The V gene end was trimmed by 0 bases and the J gene end by 9 bases; junction bases not matched to a gene: 5. Germline V gene sequence: CDR1 ENHRY, CDR2 SYGVKD. The CDR3 is made up of 14 amino acids. CDR3 in DNA: TGTGCCATCAGTGAGTCGGGAGGGCGAGGCATTCAGTACTTC. The encoded protein is CAISESGGRGIQYF.

This chain joins TRBV6-4 and TRBJ1-1, with a possible D match to TRBD1 (6 bases). This CDR3 is 13 amino acids long. From germline, CDR1 is MRHNA and CDR2 SNTAGT. Trimming shortened V by 10 bases and J by 4 bases, and 16 bases separated the two germline ends. CDR3 region: CAIQSRGATEAFF. In nucleotides, the CDR3 is TGTGCCATCCAGAGTCGGGGGGCCACTGAAGCTTTCTTT.

Written as DNA, the CDR3 is TGTGCCAGCAGCCCGGACAGGGGGCGTAATGAGCAGTTCTTC. Translation: CASSPDRGRNEQFF. The rearrangement links TRBV5-8 to TRBJ2-1; 11 nucleotides align to TRBD1. Germline V gene sequence: CDR1 SGHTS, CDR2 YDEGEE. The CDR3 runs to 14 residues. V was pared by 4 bases and J by 7 bases, with 4 bases of the junction left unmatched.

The chain links TRBV11-2 to TRBJ2-7; D might be TRBD2 (7 bases). The V gene lost 1 base and the J gene lost 5 bases, with 15 bases spanning the gap. CDR3 length equals 15 residues. CDR1 and CDR2 (germline): SGHAT, FQNNGV. This chain's CDR3 is CASSLVIGGLHEQYF. In nucleotides, the CDR3 is TGTGCCAGCAGCTTAGTGATCGGGGGGCTCCACGAGCAGTACTTC.

The chain uses TRBV7-2 and TRBJ2-3, with 8 bases that match TRBD2. In germline, CDR1 is SGHTA, CDR2 FQGNSA. CDR3 size: 17 residues. V shed 1 base, J shed 2 bases, and the junction held 8 bases outside the gene matches. The CDR3 loop reads CASSLEWSGGFTDTQYF. The CDR3 nucleotides are TGTGCCAGCAGCTTAGAATGGAGCGGGGGATTCACAGATACGCAGTATTTT.

The sample holds a few counts of this clone. The chain combines TRBV7-9 with TRBJ2-5; perhaps TRBD1 as D (6 bases). This CDR3 region has 14 residues. V was trimmed by 5 bases and J by 2 bases, leaving 12 bases between them. Looked up from germline, CDR1 is SEHNR and CDR2 is FQNEAQ (reference sequence). As DNA, the CDR3 is TGTGCCAGCAGCCTGTTGACAGGTCAAGAGACCCAGTACTTC. This encodes CASSLLTGQETQYF.

This chain joins TRBV2 and TRBJ2-1; D is perhaps TRBD1 (6 bases). The CDR3 totals 14 residues. Per germline, CDR1 SNHLY and CDR2 FYNNEI. The V end was cut by 2 bases, the J end by 8 bases, with 13 bases between. CDR3 protein: CASSEQGQGYEQFF. The CDR3 nucleotides read TGTGCCAGCAGTGAACAGGGGCAGGGCTATGAGCAGTTCTTC.

This chain uses TRBV7-2 with TRBJ2-1, with 7 positions matching TRBD1. The CDR3 length is 16 residues. J gave up 0 bases and V 2 bases, and 4 bases lay outside the gene matches. The germline V gene encodes CDR1 SGHTA and CDR2 FQGNSA. CDR3 bases: TGTGCCAGCAGCTTAAAGACAGGGTTCTCCTACAATGAGCAGTTCTTC. This sequence encodes CASSLKTGFSYNEQFF. The variable domain in full, with the rest retrieved from reference TRBV7-2 and TRBJ2-1, is GAGVSQSPSNKVTEKGKDVELRCDPISGHTALYWYRQSLGQGLEFLIYFQGNSAPDKSGLPSDRFSAERTGGSVSTLTIQRTQQEDSAVYLCASSLKTGFSYNEQFFGPGTRLTVL.

In the case of this clone: One end of the junction is discordant with germline, which a read error may explain. The genes are TRBV7-9 and TRBJ2-1; 10 bases fit TRBD2. Germline V gene lookup returns CDR1 SEHNR and CDR2 FQNEAQ (reference sequence). This CDR3 has 18 residues. DNA for the CDR3: TGTTCCAGCAGCTCCAGCCCCCTCAGCGGGGGGGTCGACAATGAGCAGTTCTTC. This gives the protein CSSSSSPLSGGVDNEQFF.

The chain combines TRBV28 with TRBJ2-2, with D perhaps matching TRBD2 (6 bases). This CDR3 region has 13 residues. The V gene's germline CDR1 is MDHEN and CDR2 SYDVKM. V shed 6 bases and J shed 7 bases, with 12 bases lying between them. The CDR3 loop reads CASSPGAHGELFF. CDR3 sequence (DNA): TGTGCCAGCAGCCCGGGAGCCCACGGGGAGCTGTTTTTT. Based on the CDR3 plus reference TRBV28 and TRBJ2-2, the full variable domain is DVKVTQSSRYLVKRTGEKVFLECVQDMDHENMFWYRQDPGLGLRLIYFSYDVKMKEKGDIPEGYSVSREKKERFSLILESASTNQTSMYLCASSPGAHGELFFGEGSRLTVL.

Details on this clone: Other DNA variants within this sample encode the same CDR3. The chain has TRBV21-1 and TRBJ1-2; TRBD1 is the table's D call and was not checked against the DNA. TRBV21-1 is recorded as a pseudogene. CDR3 length: 15 amino acids. The CDR3: CASSNMGHLNYGYTF. DNA for the CDR3: TGTGCCAGCAGCAATATGGGACACCTAAACTATGGTTACACCTTC.

In nucleotides, the CDR3 is TGTGCCTGGAGCCGGGGTCCCACTGAAGCTTTCTTT. It codes for CAWSRGPTEAFF. The chain recombines TRBV30 with TRBJ1-1; the D is unclear. Germline assignment: CDR1 GTSNPN and CDR2 SVGIG (reference sequence). V dropped 3 bases and J dropped 4 bases, with 9 bases sitting between them. The CDR3 sequence is 12 residues long. Full variable domain (remainder filled in from reference TRBV30 and TRBJ1-1): SQTIHQWPATLVQPVGSPLSLECTVEGTSNPNLYWYRQAAGRGLQLLFYSVGIGQISSEVPQNLSASRPQDRQFILSSKKLLLSDSGFYLCAWSRGPTEAFFGQGTRLTVV.

V usage is TRBV27 and J usage is TRBJ1-1, with D perhaps matching TRBD1 (6 bases). Germline loops: CDR1 MNHEY, CDR2 SMNVEV (reference sequence). This CDR3 has 13 amino acids. V was trimmed by 5 bases and J by 3 bases, leaving 10 bases between them. The CDR3 region is CASSVTGYTEAFF. In DNA, the CDR3 is TGTGCCAGCAGTGTAACAGGGTACACTGAAGCTTTCTTT.

The V and J genes are TRBV5-1 and TRBJ2-5, with 8 positions matching TRBD2. The germline V gene encodes CDR1 SGHRS and CDR2 YFSETQ. The V gene end was trimmed by 4 bases and the J gene end by 4 bases; junction bases not matched to a gene: 6. The CDR3 extends over 14 amino acids. The CDR3, as DNA: TGCGCCAGCAGCACACTAGCGGTGGGAGAGACCCAGTACTTC. This sequence encodes CASSTLAVGETQYF. Together with reference TRBV5-1 and TRBJ2-5, the CDR3 gives the full variable domain: KAGVTQTPRYLIKTRGQQVTLSCSPISGHRSVSWYQQTPGQGLQFLFEYFSETQRNKGNFPGRFSGRQFSNSRSEMNVSTLELGDSALYLCASSTLAVGETQYFGPGTRLLVL.

The gene calls are TRBV27 and TRBJ1-1; 7 nucleotides line up with TRBD1. CDR3 length: 13 residues. Trimming at V came to 5 bases and at J to 6 bases, leaving 6 bases not matched to a gene. Germline loops: CDR1 MNHEY, CDR2 SMNVEV (reference sequence). Here the CDR3 DNA reads TGTGCCAGCAGTAGACAGGGAGGTGCTGAAGCTTTCTTT. Protein sequence: CASSRQGGAEAFF.

The gene calls are TRBV30 and TRBJ2-1, with 8 nucleotides matching TRBD2. CDR1 is GTSNPN, CDR2 SVGIG, per germline (reference sequence). CDR3 size: 15 residues. J was trimmed by 2 bases and V by 4 bases; bases with no gene match: 7. The CDR3 sequence: CAWKRNSGTYNEQFF. The CDR3 nucleotides read TGTGCCTGGAAGCGGAATAGCGGGACCTACAATGAGCAGTTCTTC.

This clone appeared a few times. V usage is TRBV5-1 and J usage is TRBJ2-1; no clear D. CDR1 is SGHRS and CDR2 is YFSETQ in the germline V gene. V was trimmed by 0 bases and J by 10 bases, leaving 5 bases between them. The CDR3 sequence is 11 residues long. The CDR3 bases are TGCGCCAGCAGCTTGGGGGCGGAGCAGTTCTTC. It encodes CASSLGAEQFF.

J is TRBJ2-3 and V is TRBV5-5, with TRBD2 matching over 11 bases. CDR1 is SGHKS, CDR2 YYEKEE, per germline (reference sequence). The CDR3 spans 16 residues. V shed 4 bases and J 2 bases; nucleotides not matched to a gene: 6. The CDR3 is CASSHGTSGYTDTQYF. The DNA for the CDR3 is TGTGCCAGCAGCCACGGGACTAGCGGATACACAGATACGCAGTATTTT.

The gene calls are TRBV2 and TRBJ2-5, with a tentative D call TRBD2 (6 bases). Germline values: CDR1 SNHLY, CDR2 FYNNEI. This CDR3 is 13 amino acids long. Trimming took 7 bases from V and 2 from J, leaving 11 bases between them. This CDR3 is CASNPGLQETQYF. The CDR3 coding sequence is TGTGCCAGCAATCCGGGACTTCAAGAGACCCAGTACTTC.

The chain has TRBV2 and TRBJ2-3; weak D call: TRBD2 (5 bases). CDR3 length: 12 amino acids. Germline V lookup: CDR1 SNHLY, CDR2 FYNNEI. V was shortened by 5 bases and J by 4 bases, with 7 bases between the two germline ends. CDR3 region: CASSQDSDTQYF. CDR3 sequence (DNA): TGTGCCAGCAGTCAGGACTCAGATACGCAGTATTTT.

This clone was observed a handful of times. The chain couples TRBV2 to TRBJ1-2; D ambiguous. Trimming cost V 0 bases and J 8 bases, with 10 bases left between them. The CDR3 has 13 amino acids. CDR1 SNHLY and CDR2 FYNNEI come from the germline V gene. CDR3 DNA: TGTGCCAGCAGTGAAGCGCAGGTCCGAGGCTACACCTTC. This translates into CASSEAQVRGYTF.

The chain is built from TRBV27 and TRBJ2-1, with D unresolved. Germline CDR1 and CDR2: MNHEY and SMNVEV (reference sequence). This CDR3 has 13 amino acids. Trimming left V 3 bases short and J 5 bases short, with 8 bases between. Here the CDR3 DNA reads TGTGCCAGCAGTTTCTGGGCCGACAATGAGCAGTTCTTC. Translated: CASSFWADNEQFF.

V is TRBV5-5 and J is TRBJ2-7; 8 positions agree with TRBD1. CDR1 and CDR2 (germline): SGHKS, YYEKEE (reference sequence). CDR3 size: 15 residues. Losses at the gene ends were 3 bases for V and 1 base for J; bases not matched to a gene: 6. CDR3 residues: CASSSQGAYSYEQYF. The CDR3 nucleotides are TGTGCCAGCAGCTCTCAGGGGGCGTATTCCTACGAGCAGTACTTC.

This sequence joins TRBV21-1 and TRBJ2-3; the D call of TRBD1 is as the table states it, not checked on the DNA. TRBV21-1 is a recognized pseudogene. The CDR3 loop spans 16 amino acids. Here the CDR3 reads CASSKGKGAVADTQYF. CDR3 DNA: TGTGCCAGCAGCAAAGGCAAGGGGGCGGTGGCAGATACGCAGTATTTT.

This clone has just a few counts. As DNA, the CDR3 is TGTGCCAGCAGCGTGGGAGCGGGGCACACCGGGGAGCTGTTTTTT. Translating it yields CASSVGAGHTGELFF. The V call is TRBV9, the J call TRBJ2-2; 7 bases match TRBD2. The CDR3 consists of 15 residues. Germline CDR1 is SGDLS and CDR2 is YYNGEE. V lost 2 bases, J lost 3 bases, and 4 bases stayed unmatched.